A single sample gave rise to the 32 T cell receptor beta chains below, sequenced in a study of T cell responses to AZD1222 COVID-19 vaccine. Sequencing was performed with immunoSEQ multiplex PCR; in TCRdb, only in-frame clones are kept and a portion is missing. Found here are about 100,000 clones, over 75% of them singletons; the top ten hold 4% to 5%. The material sequenced was peripheral blood, taken on day 0 of MenACWY control vaccination. These receptors all come from an adult in good health.

This clone came up once. This chain connects TRBV10-3 to TRBJ1-4; D might be TRBD1 (5 bases). CDR1 and CDR2 from the germline V gene are ENHRY and SYGVKD. CDR3 length: 14 amino acids. V lost 0 bases to trimming and J lost 7 bases, with 9 bases between them. The CDR3 sequence is CAISESVGVEKLFF. CDR3 in DNA: TGTGCCATCAGTGAGTCGGTGGGGGTTGAAAAACTGTTTTTT.

The chain recombines TRBV7-2 with TRBJ2-2, with 8 bases identical to TRBD1. Trimming cost V 8 bases and J 6 bases; bases outside gene matches: 8. This CDR3 is 14 amino acids long. From germline, CDR1 is SGHTA and CDR2 FQGNSA. This CDR3 is CASAKGQVAGELFF. The CDR3 nucleotides are TGTGCCAGCGCAAAGGGACAGGTCGCCGGGGAGCTGTTTTTT.

This chain connects TRBV19 to TRBJ2-5; no clear D gene. The length of the CDR3 is 14 residues. Between the trimmed V and J ends, which lost 1 base and 1 base, there was a span of 7 bases. The germline CDR1 and CDR2 sequences are LNHDA and SQIVND (reference sequence). CDR3 protein: CASSIGNSQETQYF. Written as DNA, the CDR3 is TGTGCCAGTAGTATAGGTAACTCCCAAGAGACCCAGTACTTC.

The genes are TRBV27 and TRBJ2-5, with 9 bases fitting TRBD1. The V gene end was trimmed by 3 bases and the J gene end by 2 bases; junction bases not matched to a gene: 10. Germline CDR1 and CDR2: MNHEY and SMNVEV (reference sequence). This CDR3 is 17 amino acids long. CDR3 nucleotides: TGTGCCAGCAGTTTTAATTTTGGGACAGGGTTTCAAGAGACCCAGTACTTC. Residues: CASSFNFGTGFQETQYF.

This clone was observed a handful of times. This sequence joins TRBV4-1 and TRBJ2-2, with 9 bases identical to TRBD2. The germline gives CDR1 MGHRA, CDR2 YSYEKL. CDR3 length: 17 residues. Unmatched junction bases numbered 8, after V lost 0 bases and J lost 6 bases. DNA for the CDR3: TGCGCCAGCAGCCAAGAATTGGCGGGGGGGCCGGCCGGGGAGCTGTTTTTT. Protein product: CASSQELAGGPAGELFF.

The rearrangement uses TRBV6-6 and TRBJ2-7; TRBD1 agrees at 9 bases. The junction had 5 bases not matched to a gene; V was cut back by 6 bases and J by 5 bases. CDR1 and CDR2 from the germline V gene are MNHNY and SVGAGI (reference sequence). This CDR3 is 13 amino acids long. CDR3 nucleotide sequence: TGTGCCAGCAGGTCCACAGGGGGCGACGAGCAGTACTTC. This encodes CASRSTGGDEQYF.

V is TRBV4-3 and J is TRBJ1-1, with a tentative D call TRBD1 (5 bases). V shed 2 bases and J shed 5 bases, with 9 bases lying between them. The germline V gene encodes CDR1 LGHNA and CDR2 YSLEER. The CDR3 loop spans 13 amino acids. The CDR3 spells CASSQKTETEAFF. The CDR3 nucleotides are TGCGCCAGCAGCCAAAAGACAGAGACTGAAGCTTTCTTT.

The rearrangement joins TRBV19 to TRBJ2-7; TRBD1 or TRBD2 may be the D gene (6 bases each). The CDR3 covers 15 residues. V dropped 4 bases and J dropped 2 bases, with 15 bases sitting between them. Germline loops: CDR1 LNHDA, CDR2 SQIVND (reference sequence). DNA of the CDR3: TGTGCCAGTAGTACACCATCGGGGGACACCTACGAGCAGTACTTC. Its protein is CASSTPSGDTYEQYF.

V is TRBV3-1 (or the pseudogene TRBV3-2) and J is TRBJ1-2; no clear D. V was clipped by 3 bases and J by 3 bases, with 5 bases between them. This CDR3 has 12 residues. Germline CDR1 reads LGHDT; CDR2 reads YNNKEL (reference sequence). The CDR3 DNA follows: TGTGCCAGCAGCCACGTATACTATGGCTACACCTTC. Translation: CASSHVYYGYTF.

This clone was detected a few times. The chain combines TRBV4-1 with TRBJ2-7; tentatively, D is TRBD2 (7 bases). The CDR3 loop spans 14 amino acids. The ends were cut back, 0 bases at V and 12 bases at J, with 18 bases in the middle. Looked up from germline, CDR1 is MGHRA and CDR2 is YSYEKL. Here the CDR3 DNA reads TGCGCCAGCAGCCAAGATCGGGGAGGGGGGCATCGGTACTTC. This gives the protein CASSQDRGGGHRYF.

The genes are TRBV15 and TRBJ2-1, with TRBD1 identical over 8 bases. Germline V lookup: CDR1 LNHNV, CDR2 YYDKDF (reference sequence). V shed 2 bases, J shed 9 bases, and the junction held 6 bases outside the gene matches. The CDR3 spans 14 residues. The CDR3 DNA reads as TGTGCCACCAGCAGACTTCAGGGGGCGTTTGAGCAGTTCTTC. It yields the protein CATSRLQGAFEQFF. The whole variable domain, filled in from reference TRBV15 and TRBJ2-1, reads DAMVIQNPRYQVTQFGKPVTLSCSQTLNHNVMYWYQQKSSQAPKLLFHYYDKDFNNEADTPDNFQSRRPNTSFCFLDIRSPGLGDTAMYLCATSRLQGAFEQFFGPGTRLTVL.

V usage is TRBV14 and J usage is TRBJ1-2; 9 bases match TRBD1. From germline, CDR1 is SGHDN and CDR2 FVKESK. This CDR3 comprises 14 residues. The ends lost 4 bases at V and 6 bases at J; junction bases unmatched: 6. CDR3 nucleotides: TGTGCCAGCAGCCGAACAGGGGGCGAGGATGGCTACACCTTC. As protein: CASSRTGGEDGYTF.

The chain carries TRBV18 and TRBJ1-2; TRBD1 might be the D (5 bases). Trimming pared 2 bases from V and 4 bases from J, leaving 5 bases between. CDR1 is KGHSH and CDR2 is LQKENI in the germline V gene. The CDR3 length is 12 residues. The CDR3 sequence: CASSPGGYGYTF. CDR3 DNA sequence: TGTGCCAGCTCACCAGGGGGCTATGGCTACACCTTC.

The V and J genes are TRBV6-5 and TRBJ2-7; D is unclear. The CDR3 loop spans 15 amino acids. V was shortened by 2 bases and J by 0 bases, with 11 bases between the two germline ends. Germline values: CDR1 MNHEY, CDR2 SVGAGI. CDR3 sequence: CASSYGSALSYEQYF. For the CDR3, the DNA is TGTGCCAGCAGTTACGGGTCTGCACTCTCCTACGAGCAGTACTTC.

V is TRBV19 and J is TRBJ1-6; D may be TRBD1 (5 bases). Per the germline V gene, CDR1 is LNHDA and CDR2 is SQIVND (reference sequence). V lost 7 bases and J 0 bases, leaving 13 bases between the germline ends. The CDR3 runs to 16 residues. The CDR3 here is CASNLGGSSYNSPLHF. In nucleotides, the CDR3 is TGTGCCAGTAATCTTGGGGGGAGCTCCTATAATTCACCCCTCCACTTT.

J is TRBJ1-5 and V is TRBV28, with D perhaps TRBD1 (6 bases). This CDR3 has 15 residues. Germline V gene lookup returns CDR1 MDHEN and CDR2 SYDVKM. Trimming stripped 5 bases from V and 5 bases from J, with 16 bases between. DNA of the CDR3: TGTGCCAGCAGTCATTCCGGGGGGCGAGATCAGCCCCAGCATTTT. This sequence encodes CASSHSGGRDQPQHF. The entire variable domain, with the rest obtained from reference TRBV28 and TRBJ1-5, is as follows: DVKVTQSSRYLVKRTGEKVFLECVQDMDHENMFWYRQDPGLGLRLIYFSYDVKMKEKGDIPEGYSVSREKKERFSLILESASTNQTSMYLCASSHSGGRDQPQHFGDGTRLSIL.

V gene TRBV28 combines with J gene TRBJ2-1; D call uncertain. CDR1 and CDR2 from the germline V gene are MDHEN and SYDVKM. V lost 3 bases to trimming and J lost 8 bases, with 5 bases between them. CDR3 length equals 11 residues. CDR3 region: CASSFKDEQFF. CDR3 DNA: TGTGCCAGCAGTTTCAAGGATGAGCAGTTCTTC.

This chain connects TRBV10-3 to TRBJ2-7; possible D gene TRBD1, 6 bases. V lost 3 bases and J lost 0, with 12 bases in between. Germline CDR1 and CDR2: ENHRY and SYGVKD. This CDR3 contains 15 residues. The CDR3 bases are TGTGCCATCAGTGATTTCAGGGGTGGCTCCTACGAGCAGTACTTC. It translates to CAISDFRGGSYEQYF.

This chain connects TRBV11-2 to TRBJ2-2; TRBD2 matches 10 bases. Germline CDR1 and CDR2: SGHAT and FQNNGV. V shed 2 bases and J 5 bases; nucleotides not matched to a gene: 5. The CDR3 covers 16 residues. CDR3 DNA sequence: TGTGCCAGCAGCTTACTCAGTAGCGGGGGGACCGGGGAGCTGTTTTTT. Encoded protein: CASSLLSSGGTGELFF.

The chain employs TRBV10-3 and TRBJ1-2; TRBD1 is a possible D gene (5 bases). CDR1 ENHRY and CDR2 SYGVKD come from the germline V gene. The ends were cut back, 2 bases at V and 5 bases at J, with 9 bases in the middle. CDR3 size: 13 residues. CDR3 loop: CAISEGAGYGYTF. CDR3 bases: TGTGCCATCAGTGAGGGGGCAGGGTATGGCTACACCTTC.

The chain has TRBV28 and TRBJ2-7; the match to TRBD1 covers 7 bases. The V gene end was trimmed by 2 bases and the J gene end by 1 base; junction bases not matched to a gene: 2. CDR3 length equals 14 residues. Germline CDR1 reads MDHEN; CDR2 reads SYDVKM. The CDR3 DNA reads TGTGCCAGCAGTTTAAGGGGGCCTTCCTACGAGCAGTACTTC. The encoded protein is CASSLRGPSYEQYF.

The V call is TRBV2, the J call TRBJ2-7, with 12 bases lining up with TRBD1. The germline gives CDR1 SNHLY, CDR2 FYNNEI. Trimming removed 6 bases from V and 6 bases from J; junction bases left unmatched: 6. This CDR3 region has 14 residues. The CDR3 DNA is TGTGCCAGCAGGGGCGGGACAGGGGGCGGCGAGCAGTACTTC. Translation: CASRGGTGGGEQYF.

The rearrangement links TRBV7-2 to TRBJ2-7, with D perhaps TRBD1 or TRBD2 (6 bases each). Deletions cut 4 bases from V and 3 bases from J, with 16 bases between. The germline CDR1 and CDR2 sequences are SGHTA and FQGNSA. The CDR3 covers 15 residues. CDR3 loop: CASSSSPGAGYEQYF. The DNA for the CDR3 is TGTGCCAGCAGCTCCTCCCCGGGGGCTGGCTACGAGCAGTACTTC.

The chain is built from TRBV4-2 and TRBJ2-3, with 16 bases identical to TRBD2. Looked up from germline, CDR1 is LGHNA and CDR2 is YNFKEQ. J was trimmed by 2 bases and V by 3 bases; bases with no gene match: 5. The CDR3 is 18 amino acids. The CDR3, as DNA: TGTGCCAGCAGCCAGGGGACTAGCGGGGGGGCCGCCACAGATACGCAGTATTTT. Its protein is CASSQGTSGGAATDTQYF.

The rearrangement links TRBV5-1 to TRBJ2-7, with 7 bases fitting TRBD1. Germline CDR1 reads SGHRS; CDR2 reads YFSETQ. This CDR3 region has 14 residues. The junction had 8 bases not matched to a gene; V was cut back by 1 base and J by 7 bases. The CDR3 DNA sequence: TGCGCCAGCAGCTTGCGACAGGGTTCTTGGGAGCAGTACTTC. Its protein product is CASSLRQGSWEQYF.

J is TRBJ1-2 and V is TRBV5-6, with D perhaps TRBD1 (5 bases). V was cut by 1 base and J by 6 bases, with 13 bases left in between. CDR3 length: 14 residues. CDR1 SGHDT and CDR2 YYEEEE come from the germline V gene. CDR3 sequence: CASSLPGNADGYTF. CDR3 DNA sequence: TGTGCCAGCAGCTTGCCAGGGAACGCGGATGGCTACACCTTC.

This clone ranks as medium-sized. The chain combines TRBV5-1 with TRBJ1-3; possibly TRBD1 for D (6 bases). CDR3 size: 14 residues. V was clipped by 4 bases and J by 4 bases, with 12 bases between them. Per the germline V gene, CDR1 is SGHRS and CDR2 is YFSETQ. The CDR3: CASSQGTRGNTIYF. The DNA of the CDR3 is TGCGCCAGCAGCCAAGGGACAAGAGGAAACACCATATATTTT.

The genes are TRBV24-1 and TRBJ2-7; perhaps TRBD2 as D (6 bases). This CDR3 comprises 13 residues. Germline assignment: CDR1 KGHDR and CDR2 SFDVKD. The V end was cut by 3 bases, the J end by 6 bases, with 11 bases between. The CDR3: CATSDTPAGEQYF. CDR3 bases: TGTGCCACCAGTGATACGCCAGCGGGCGAGCAGTACTTC.

This chain links TRBV7-6 with TRBJ1-4; maybe TRBD1 (5 bases). Per the germline V gene, CDR1 is SGHVS and CDR2 is FNYEAQ. CDR3 length: 13 residues. Trimming took off 3 bases at V and 11 bases at J, with 13 bases between the two ends. The CDR3: CASSFGQGGKLFF. CDR3 DNA sequence: TGTGCCAGCAGCTTCGGGCAGGGCGGGAAACTGTTTTTT. Complete variable domain (other parts from reference TRBV7-6 and TRBJ1-4): GAGVSQSPRYKVTKRGQDVALRCDPISGHVSLYWYRQALGQGPEFLTYFNYEAQQDKSGLPNDRFSAERPEGSISTLTIQRTEQRDSAMYRCASSFGQGGKLFFGSGTQLSVL.

The J gene is TRBJ1-3, the V gene TRBV6-5; D ambiguous. Trimming left V 3 bases short and J 0 bases short, with 6 bases between. The CDR3 has 14 amino acids. Per germline, CDR1 MNHEY and CDR2 SVGAGI. Written as DNA, the CDR3 is TGTGCCAGCAGTTATGGGATCTCTGGAAACACCATATATTTT. This translates into CASSYGISGNTIYF.

Here the CDR3 DNA reads TGTGCCAGCAGTCCAATTTTGGGACAGGGTAGAAACACCATATATTTT. Its protein product is CASSPILGQGRNTIYF. The V gene is TRBV28, the J gene TRBJ1-3, with 9 nucleotides matching TRBD1. Germline V lookup: CDR1 MDHEN, CDR2 SYDVKM. The length of the CDR3 is 16 residues. With V trimmed by 5 bases and J by 5 bases, 10 bases remained unmatched.

This chain joins TRBV20-1 and TRBJ2-1, with 7 bases aligning to TRBD2. V shed 3 bases, J shed 0 bases, and the junction held 8 bases outside the gene matches. The CDR3 sequence is 16 residues long. The germline V gene has CDR1 DFQATT and CDR2 SNEGSKA (reference sequence). CDR3 protein: CSASSFRDYSYNEQFF. CDR3 coding DNA: TGCAGTGCTAGTTCCTTTCGGGACTACTCCTACAATGAGCAGTTCTTC.